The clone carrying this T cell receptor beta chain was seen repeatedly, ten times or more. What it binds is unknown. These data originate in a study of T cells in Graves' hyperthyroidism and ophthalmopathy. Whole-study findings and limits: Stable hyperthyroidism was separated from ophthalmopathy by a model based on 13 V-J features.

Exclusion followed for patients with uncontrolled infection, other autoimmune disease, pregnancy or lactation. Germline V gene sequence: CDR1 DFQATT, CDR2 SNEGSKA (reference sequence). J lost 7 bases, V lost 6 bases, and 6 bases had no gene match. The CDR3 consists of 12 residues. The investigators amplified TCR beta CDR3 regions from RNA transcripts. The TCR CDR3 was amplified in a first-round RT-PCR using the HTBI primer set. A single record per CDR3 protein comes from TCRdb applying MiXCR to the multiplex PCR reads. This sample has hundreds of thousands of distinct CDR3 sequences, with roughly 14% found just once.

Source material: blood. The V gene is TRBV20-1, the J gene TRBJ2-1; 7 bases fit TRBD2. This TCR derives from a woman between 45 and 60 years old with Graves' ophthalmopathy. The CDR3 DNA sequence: TGCAGTGCGGTCGGAGCGGGGAATGAGCAGTTCTTC. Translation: CSAVGAGNEQFF.